This T cell receptor (beta chain) was sequenced for a study of control samples from healthy donors and cancer patients. Measured with immunoSEQ multiplex PCR; TCRdb has only the in-frame clones, and not every one. The sample includes 97,000 or so clones, 92% of them seen just once. This CDR3 spans 14 amino acids. From germline, CDR1 is SGHDT and CDR2 YYEEEE. V dropped 0 bases and J dropped 1 base, with 4 bases sitting between them. This sequence joins TRBV5-6 and TRBJ1-4; D not resolved. Sequenced: blood. The source is a woman under 30 in good health. The CDR3 DNA sequence: TGTGCCAGCAGCTTGGAGAGAACTAATGAAAAACTGTTTTTT. It translates to CASSLERTNEKLFF.